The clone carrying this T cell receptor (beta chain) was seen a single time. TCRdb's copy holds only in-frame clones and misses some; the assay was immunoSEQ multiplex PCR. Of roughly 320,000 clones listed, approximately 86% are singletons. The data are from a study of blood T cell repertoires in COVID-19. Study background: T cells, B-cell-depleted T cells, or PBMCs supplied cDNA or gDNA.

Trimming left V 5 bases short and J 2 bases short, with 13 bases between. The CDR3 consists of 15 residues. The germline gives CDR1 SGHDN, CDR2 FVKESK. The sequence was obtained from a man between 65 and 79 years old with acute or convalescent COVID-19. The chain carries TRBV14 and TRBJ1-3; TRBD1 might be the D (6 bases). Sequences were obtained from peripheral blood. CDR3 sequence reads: CASSKIQGAGNTIYF. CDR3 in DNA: TGTGCCAGCAGCAAAATACAGGGCGCTGGAAACACCATATATTTT.